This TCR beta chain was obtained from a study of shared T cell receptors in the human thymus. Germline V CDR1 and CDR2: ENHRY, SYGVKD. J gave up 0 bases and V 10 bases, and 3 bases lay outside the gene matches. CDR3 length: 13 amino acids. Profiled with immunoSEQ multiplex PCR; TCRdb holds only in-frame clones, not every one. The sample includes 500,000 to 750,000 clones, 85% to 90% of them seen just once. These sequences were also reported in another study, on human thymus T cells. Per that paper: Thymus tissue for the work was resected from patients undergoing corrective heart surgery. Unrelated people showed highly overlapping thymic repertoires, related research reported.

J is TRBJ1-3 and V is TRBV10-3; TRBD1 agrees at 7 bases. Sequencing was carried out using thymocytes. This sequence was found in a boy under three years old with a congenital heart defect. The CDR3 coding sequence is TGTGCCAGCTGGGACAGCTCTGGAAACACCATATATTTT. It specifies CASWDSSGNTIYF.